What follows are 2 T cell receptor beta chains derived from one specimen sequenced in a study of cytomegalovirus exposure and HLA in healthy donors. Primers for the PCR totalled 60 Vbeta and 13 Jbeta. Assay: immunoSEQ multiplex PCR; the TCRdb copy retains only in-frame clones and omits some. The profile covers some 130,000 clones, with 60% to 85% appearing a single time and around 1.3% taken by the ten largest. Material for sequencing was PBMCs. The receptors stem from a woman aged 40 to 50 in good health and CMV-seronegative.

In regard to this clone: One end of the junction does not line up with germline, which may come from a read error. The J gene is TRBJ2-7, the V gene TRBV6-1; TRBD1 matches 7 bases. Germline loops: CDR1 MNHNS, CDR2 SASEGT. This CDR3 contains 16 residues. The CDR3 nucleotides read TGTGCCAGCAATGAAGCTTTCTATCACAGGGGCGACGAGCAGTACTTC. Protein product: CASNEAFYHRGDEQYF.

The rearrangement links TRBV27 to TRBJ2-3; 10 positions agree with TRBD2. This CDR3 has 16 residues. The V segment lost 5 bases and the J segment 6 bases; nucleotides outside the gene matches: 11. Germline V CDR1 and CDR2: MNHEY, SMNVEV (reference sequence). The DNA of the CDR3 is TGTGCCAGCAGTGTCACTAGCGGGGCAGGAAGGGATACGCAGTATTTT. Encoded protein: CASSVTSGAGRDTQYF.